The 2 T cell receptor beta chains given below trace back to one sample, sequenced in a study of cytomegalovirus exposure and HLA in healthy donors. PCR used 60 Vbeta primers and 13 Jbeta primers. Assay: immunoSEQ multiplex PCR; the TCRdb copy retains only in-frame clones and omits some. Altogether under 200,000 clones are present, approximately 80% being singletons, with the ten largest covering less than 2.5%. Sequencing input: PBMCs. Receptor source: a man between 50 and 59 years old in good health and CMV-seropositive.

The CDR3 here is CATSSLDRGPNEQFF. The CDR3 DNA reads TGTGCCACCAGCAGCCTAGACAGGGGGCCCAATGAGCAGTTCTTC. V usage is TRBV15 and J usage is TRBJ2-1, with 10 bases lining up with TRBD1. The CDR3 covers 15 residues. CDR1 and CDR2 from the germline V gene are LNHNV and YYDKDF (reference sequence). After removal of 3 bases from V and 6 bases from J, the junction contained 5 bases not matched to a gene.

The chain joins TRBV6-4 to TRBJ2-2, with 7 bases that match TRBD1. CDR1 MRHNA and CDR2 SNTAGT come from the germline V gene. J lost 2 bases, V lost 3 bases, and 0 bases had no gene match. This CDR3 is built from 14 residues. The CDR3: CASSEGGNTGELFF. The CDR3 DNA reads as TGTGCCAGCAGTGAAGGGGGCAACACCGGGGAGCTGTTTTTT.